This T cell receptor (beta chain) came from a study of T cell responses to AZD1222 COVID-19 vaccine. Here immunoSEQ multiplex PCR was the method, and the copy in TCRdb shows in-frame clones only, minus some. The sample lists about 160,000 clones; 75% to 90% were seen once. Germline CDR1 MNHEY, CDR2 SVGAGI. The V and J ends lost 3 bases and 4 bases respectively, with 9 bases between them. This CDR3 contains 13 residues. Note on this clone: Its antigen is unidentified.

General study results and limits: The donor group comprised mostly white British people and more females; the analysis possibly underestimated clonal diversity.

Sample: peripheral blood, taken on day 0 of AZD1222 vaccination. This TCR was recovered from an adult in good health. V usage is TRBV6-5 and J usage is TRBJ1-1, with D unresolved. CDR3 amino acids: CASSYLQGTEAFF. CDR3 in DNA: TGTGCCAGCAGTTATTTACAAGGCACTGAAGCTTTCTTT.